The 13 T cell receptor beta chains below all came from one sample that was sequenced in a study of blood T cell repertoires in COVID-19. TCRdb's table, derived via immunoSEQ multiplex PCR, lists solely in-frame clones and lacks some. The data contain tens of thousands of clones, less than 90% of them singletons. Sequencing used peripheral blood. The receptors derive from a human donor in a cohort sampled during active COVID-19.

This clone showed up just a few times. Additional DNA sequences in this sample encode the identical CDR3. The rearrangement uses TRBV30 and TRBJ2-2; 11 bases line up with TRBD1. The germline V gene encodes CDR1 GTSNPN and CDR2 SVGIG (reference sequence). The CDR3 is made up of 17 amino acids. J was trimmed by 5 bases and V by 4 bases; bases with no gene match: 12. This CDR3 reads CAWNRGDRGYDTGELFF. DNA of the CDR3: TGTGCCTGGAATAGGGGGGACAGGGGGTACGATACCGGGGAGCTGTTTTTT.

This clone turned up a few times. The V call is TRBV30, the J call TRBJ2-2; 7 bases are shared with TRBD1. Germline V gene data show CDR1 as GTSNPN and CDR2 as SVGIG (reference sequence). With V trimmed by 2 bases and J by 7 bases, 7 bases remained unmatched. This CDR3 has 14 residues. The CDR3 region has the DNA TGTGCCTGGAGTCGGCCAGGGGGAAGCGGGGAGCTGTTTTTT. Protein product: CAWSRPGGSGELFF.

The V call is TRBV11-2, the J call TRBJ1-5; D is possibly TRBD1 (5 bases). V was pared by 6 bases and J by 6 bases, with 12 bases between. The germline V gene has CDR1 SGHAT and CDR2 FQNNGV. There are 13 residues in the CDR3. The DNA for the CDR3 is TGTGCCAGCAGGCAGACAGCGGGTCAGCCCCAGCATTTT. It translates to CASRQTAGQPQHF.

This chain's CDR3 is CASSRGQGVPYEQYF. CDR3 sequence (DNA): TGTGCCAGCAGCCGGGGACAGGGGGTTCCCTACGAGCAGTACTTC. The chain employs TRBV5-6 and TRBJ2-7; 11 positions agree with TRBD1. Trimming cost V 4 bases and J 2 bases; bases outside gene matches: 5. CDR3 length: 15 amino acids. CDR1 and CDR2 from the germline V gene are SGHDT and YYEEEE. Together with reference TRBV5-6 and TRBJ2-7, the CDR3 gives the full variable domain: DAGVTQSPTHLIKTRGQQVTLRCSPKSGHDTVSWYQQALGQGPQFIFQYYEEEERQRGNFPDRFSGHQFPNYSSELNVNALLLGDSALYLCASSRGQGVPYEQYFGPGTRLTVT.

This clone occurred once. This chain uses TRBV7-3 with TRBJ2-4; D may be TRBD1 (5 bases). Germline V lookup: CDR1 SGHTA, CDR2 FQGTGA. V lost 7 bases to trimming and J lost 2 bases, with 18 bases between them. The CDR3 has 16 residues. The CDR3 DNA reads TGTGCCAGCAACTCCTTGACCCTGGGGCCCAAAAACATTCAGTACTTC. The encoded protein is CASNSLTLGPKNIQYF.

This chain connects TRBV21-1 to TRBJ1-1; whether TRBD1, the table's D call, matches the DNA was not checked. TRBV21-1 is reported as a pseudogene. The CDR3 runs to 14 residues. DNA of the CDR3: TGTGCCAGCAACAAAACAGGGGTGAACACTGAAGCTTTCTTT. It encodes CASNKTGVNTEAFF.

The chain has TRBV13 and TRBJ2-3, with 7 bases identical to TRBD2. The J segment lost 4 bases and the V segment lost 2 bases, leaving 6 bases of the junction unmatched. CDR1 PRHDT and CDR2 FYEKMQ come from the germline V gene (reference sequence). The CDR3 is made up of 15 amino acids. The CDR3 protein is CASSLNQGGADTQYF. For the CDR3, the DNA is TGTGCCAGCAGCTTAAATCAGGGAGGGGCAGATACGCAGTATTTT.

The V call is TRBV7-2, the J call TRBJ1-1, with D perhaps matching TRBD1 (5 bases). V lost 1 base, J lost 5 bases, and 8 bases lay in between. From germline, CDR1 is SGHTA and CDR2 FQGNSA. CDR3 length equals 13 residues. CDR3 DNA sequence: TGTGCCAGCAGCTTAGTGACAGTTACTGAAGCTTTCTTT. Protein: CASSLVTVTEAFF.

This clone showed up just a few times. V and J are TRBV6-5 and TRBJ1-6, with D maybe TRBD1 (5 bases). CDR3 length: 14 amino acids. V was trimmed by 0 bases and J by 14 bases, leaving 14 bases between them. Germline CDR1 reads MNHEY; CDR2 reads SVGAGI. The chain's CDR3 is CASSYSGRESTLHF. The CDR3, as DNA: TGTGCCAGCAGTTACTCGGGCAGGGAAAGCACCCTCCACTTT.

The chain carries TRBV7-2 and TRBJ2-7; TRBD1 matches 10 bases. The ends lost 3 bases at V and 4 bases at J; junction bases unmatched: 3. Germline lookup yields CDR1 SGHTA and CDR2 FQGNSA. The CDR3 totals 14 residues. For the CDR3, the DNA is TGTGCCAGCAGCTTTGGACAGGGGGGTTACGAGCAGTACTTC. The encoded protein is CASSFGQGGYEQYF.

The chain recombines TRBV27 with TRBJ2-7; TRBD2 matches at 9 bases. CDR3 size: 16 residues. CDR1 and CDR2 (germline): MNHEY, SMNVEV (reference sequence). V lost 1 base, J lost 1 base, and 5 bases stayed unmatched. This CDR3 is CASSLWASGVSYEQYF. CDR3 DNA sequence: TGTGCCAGCAGTTTATGGGCTAGCGGGGTTTCCTACGAGCAGTACTTC.

The V gene is TRBV18, the J gene TRBJ1-1; D gene uncertain. The CDR3 is 16 amino acids. Trimming cost V 0 bases and J 0 bases, with 11 bases left between them. Per germline, CDR1 KGHSH and CDR2 LQKENI. The chain's CDR3 is CASSPPSLAMNTEAFF. The DNA of the CDR3 is TGTGCCAGCTCACCACCTAGCCTGGCCATGAACACTGAAGCTTTCTTT. The full variable domain, with the rest looked up from reference TRBV18 and TRBJ1-1, is NAGVMQNPRHLVRRRGQEARLRCSPMKGHSHVYWYRQLPEEGLKFMVYLQKENIIDESGMPKERFSAEFPKEGPSILRIQQVVRGDSAAYFCASSPPSLAMNTEAFFGQGTRLTVV.

This clone has only one observation. The chain has TRBV10-2 and TRBJ1-4; D is unresolved. Trimming removed 1 base at V and 5 bases at J, with 8 bases between. The length of the CDR3 is 14 residues. Germline values: CDR1 WSHSY, CDR2 SAAADI. CDR3 DNA sequence: TGCGCCAGCAGTGAGTACCAGGTGAATGAAAAACTGTTTTTT. Protein: CASSEYQVNEKLFF.